Listed below are T cell receptor beta chains from one sample, sequenced in a study of Graves' ophthalmopathy and Graves' hyperthyroidism. TCRdb re-derived calls from the multiplex PCR reads in MiXCR, one entry per CDR3 protein. Here the sample spans over a million distinct CDR3 sequences, about 36% being singletons. Sequenced: peripheral blood or thyroid tissue (not recorded which). Receptors were obtained from an adult man with Graves' hyperthyroidism. CDR3s include the opening cysteine and the closing phenylalanine or tryptophan. Each record gives: CDR3 DNA, CDR3 protein, clone size, D gene, J gene, V gene. The D gene is left open where the match is weak. Expanded clones are given a class, and other clones once, few, many or no size at all.

TGTGCCAGCAGTGCCCAAGCCTGGGGAGCTAACTATGGCTACACCTTC CASSAQAWGANYGYTF NA NA TRBJ1-2 TRBV25-1
TGTGCCAGCAGTGAATCTTCCGGTTTGAACACTGAAGCTTTCTTT CASSESSGLNTEAFF many NA TRBJ1-1 TRBV2
TGTGCCAGCAGCCTTGCCTCGGGTAGGAGGTTCGAGCAGTACTTC CASSLASGRRFEQYF few NA TRBJ2-7 TRBV9
TGTGCCATCAGTGAGTCAGGACGTAACACTGAAGCTTTCTTT CAISESGRNTEAFF NA NA TRBJ1-1 TRBV10-3
TGCGCCAGCAGCTCCCTCTTCGGACAGACGAACACTGAAGCTTTCTTT CASSSLFGQTNTEAFF many NA TRBJ1-1 TRBV5-1
TGTGCCAGCAGCTTGGATACGCAGTATTTT CASSLDTQYF NA NA TRBJ2-3 TRBV11-2
TGTGCCAGTAGGTCGAAGAGTGGGCAGTTCTTC CASRSKSGQFF NA NA TRBJ2-1 TRBV19
TGTGCCGGCAGTTATCGGACGGGGAGCTCCTACGAGCAGTACTTC CAGSYRTGSSYEQYF NA NA TRBJ2-7 TRBV6-5
TGCGCCAGCAGCTTGGCTACAGACGAAGAGACCCAGTACTTC CASSLATDEETQYF many NA TRBJ2-5 TRBV5-1
TGCAGTGTCCGGGGGGACAGTGTTAACTATGGCTACACCTTC CSVRGDSVNYGYTF many TRBD1 TRBJ1-2 TRBV20-1
TGTGCCACCAGTGCTACCGGCCAGGGCATAGGCTACACCTTC CATSATGQGIGYTF NA NA TRBJ1-2 TRBV24-1
TGTGCCATCCAGACTAGCGGGGGATCTGGGGAGCTGTTTTTT CAIQTSGGSGELFF many TRBD2 TRBJ2-2 TRBV10-3
TGTGCCAGCAGCTTACGCAAGACTAGCGCCCCTCAGGCCCAGTACTTC CASSLRKTSAPQAQYF few TRBD2 TRBJ2-5 TRBV11-2
TGCGCCAGCAGCCAAGGTTCGGCTGCCGAGACCCAGTACTTC CASSQGSAAETQYF many NA TRBJ2-5 TRBV4-1
TGCAGTGGACAGAACTATAATTCACCCCTCCACTTT CSGQNYNSPLHF NA NA TRBJ1-6 TRBV20-1
TGTGCCACCAATCCGGGACAGGGTCACGAGCAGTACTTC CATNPGQGHEQYF NA TRBD1 TRBJ2-7 TRBV15